A single sample is the source of the 27 T cell receptor beta chains below, sequenced in a study of T cell changes during pregnancy in multiple sclerosis. The protocol was immunoSEQ multiplex PCR, while the TCRdb copy is restricted to in-frame clones and leaves out a portion. Of 55,000 to 70,000 clones detected, 80% to 95% appear once; the ten largest clones hold roughly 0.29%. The material was CD4+ T cells from peripheral blood mononuclear cells, obtained after pregnancy. These receptors were taken from a female donor with multiple sclerosis, enrolled in a pregnancy study.

The chain joins TRBV6-5 to TRBJ2-3; tentatively, D is TRBD1 (5 bases). The CDR3 extends over 15 amino acids. CDR1 is MNHEY, CDR2 SVGAGI, per germline. Between the trimmed V and J ends, which lost 7 bases and 3 bases, there was a span of 17 bases. CDR3 DNA: TGTGCCAGCACAATCCTGGGGCAAAGGACAGATACGCAGTATTTT. Encoded protein: CASTILGQRTDTQYF.

The chain links TRBV19 to TRBJ2-7; maybe TRBD1 (6 bases). Trimming took off 0 bases at V and 6 bases at J, with 9 bases between the two ends. The CDR3 consists of 13 residues. Germline V CDR1 and CDR2: LNHDA, SQIVND (reference sequence). The CDR3 region has the DNA TGTGCCAGTAGTATAGATCGAGGGGGCGAGCAGTACTTC. Protein: CASSIDRGGEQYF.

CDR3 protein: CASSGLAGAYEQYF. Here the CDR3 DNA reads TGTGCCAGCAGTGGACTAGCGGGAGCCTACGAGCAGTACTTC. The chain recombines TRBV6-1 with TRBJ2-7, with 12 bases fitting TRBD2. The J segment lost 2 bases and the V segment lost 4 bases, leaving 0 bases of the junction unmatched. The CDR3 runs to 14 residues. Germline V lookup: CDR1 MNHNS, CDR2 SASEGT.

The chain couples TRBV28 to TRBJ2-7; 8 bases align to TRBD2. This CDR3 is built from 18 residues. Trimming removed 6 bases from V and 6 bases from J; junction bases left unmatched: 22. Germline V gene lookup returns CDR1 MDHEN and CDR2 SYDVKM. The CDR3 nucleotides read TGTGCCAGCAGGGGACCTAGCCCGGCGGGAGGTTTCCTCGGCGAGCAGTACTTC. Its protein is CASRGPSPAGGFLGEQYF.

The rearrangement uses TRBV2 and TRBJ1-2, with D maybe TRBD1 (5 bases). From germline, CDR1 is SNHLY and CDR2 FYNNEI. V gave up 8 bases and J gave up 3 bases, with 13 bases separating them. The CDR3 covers 13 residues. The CDR3 bases are TGTGCCAGCGGAAGGGGCCCAGACTATGGCTACACCTTC. Residues: CASGRGPDYGYTF.

This chain connects TRBV19 to TRBJ2-7, with D possibly TRBD1 on 6 matching bases. V lost 10 bases and J lost 0, with 16 bases in between. Germline V gene lookup returns CDR1 LNHDA and CDR2 SQIVND (reference sequence). This CDR3 has 14 amino acids. CDR3 nucleotides: TGTGCCACTAGCCCAACAGGGAGCTCCTACGAGCAGTACTTC. Translation: CATSPTGSSYEQYF.

This clone came up a few times. CDR3 sequence: CASSSGILNQPQHF. In DNA, the CDR3 is TGTGCCAGCAGTTCGGGGATCCTCAATCAGCCCCAGCATTTT. The V call is TRBV6-5, the J call TRBJ1-5; D remains unclear. Trimming removed 4 bases at V and 3 bases at J, with 10 bases between. Per germline, CDR1 MNHEY and CDR2 SVGAGI. This CDR3 has 14 residues.

The rearrangement links TRBV5-1 to TRBJ2-7, with 11 bases lining up with TRBD2. Germline trimming cut 2 bases from V and 5 bases from J; bases unmatched to any gene: 15. The V gene's germline CDR1 is SGHRS and CDR2 YFSETQ. The CDR3 is 18 residues long. CDR3 DNA sequence: TGCGCCAGCAGCTTAGGGGCTAGCGGGGGGTTGGCCTCTCACGAGCAGTACTTC. This gives the protein CASSLGASGGLASHEQYF.

Note on this clone: The junction does not match germline at one end; this may be a read error. This CDR3 reads CASSLVTNTGGLFF. The DNA of the CDR3 is TGTGCCAGCAGCTTAGTGACGAACACCGGGGGGCTGTTTTTT. This chain uses TRBV7-8 with TRBJ2-2; D is possibly TRBD2 (6 bases). The CDR3 has 14 amino acids. CDR1 SGHVS and CDR2 FQNEAQ come from the germline V gene.

This clone has only one observation. The V and J genes are TRBV2 and TRBJ1-6, with 9 bases fitting TRBD1. The CDR3 sequence is 16 residues long. Germline V gene sequence: CDR1 SNHLY, CDR2 FYNNEI. J was trimmed by 4 bases and V by 2 bases; bases with no gene match: 3. The CDR3 DNA is TGTGCCAGCAGTGAAATCGGACAGGGGTATAATTCACCCCTCCACTTT. It yields the protein CASSEIGQGYNSPLHF.

This clone was recorded only once. The genes are TRBV28 and TRBJ1-2; TRBD1 is a possible D gene (6 bases). V was clipped by 4 bases and J by 5 bases, with 17 bases between them. The CDR3 runs to 15 residues. Germline CDR1 is MDHEN and CDR2 is SYDVKM. CDR3 sequence reads: CASSSYRAGGYGYTF. CDR3 DNA sequence: TGTGCCAGCAGTTCCTACAGGGCGGGAGGGTATGGCTACACCTTC.

The V and J genes are TRBV7-9 and TRBJ2-3, with D perhaps TRBD2 (5 bases). CDR1 and CDR2 (germline): SEHNR, FQNEAQ (reference sequence). The length of the CDR3 is 15 residues. With 1 base removed from V and 0 bases from J, the gap between germline ends came to 8 bases. The DNA for the CDR3 is TGTGCCAGCAGCTTAGTACGGGGAAGCACAGATACGCAGTATTTT. It codes for CASSLVRGSTDTQYF.

This chain connects TRBV6-5 to TRBJ2-1, with TRBD2 matching over 10 bases. The length of the CDR3 is 15 residues. Germline V lookup: CDR1 MNHEY, CDR2 SVGAGI. V was pared by 6 bases and J by 4 bases, with 6 bases of the junction left unmatched. Here the CDR3 reads CASSRLAGDYNEQFF. The CDR3, as DNA: TGTGCCAGCAGCCGTCTAGCGGGGGATTACAATGAGCAGTTCTTC.

This clone was seen a single time. V is TRBV6-6 and J is TRBJ1-4, with 11 nucleotides matching TRBD1. V was clipped by 4 bases and J by 8 bases; unmatched bases: 9. CDR1 and CDR2 (germline): MNHNY, SVGAGI (reference sequence). The CDR3 totals 16 residues. The CDR3 protein is CASSLPGQGVGEKLFF. CDR3 DNA: TGTGCCAGCAGTTTACCGGGACAGGGGGTTGGAGAAAAACTGTTTTTT.

The gene calls are TRBV7-7 and TRBJ1-1; no reliable D call. The length of the CDR3 is 14 residues. CDR1 is SSHAT and CDR2 is FNYEAQ in the germline V gene (reference sequence). The V end was cut by 2 bases, the J end by 2 bases, with 9 bases between. CDR3: CASSLITENTEAFF. In nucleotides, the CDR3 is TGTGCCAGCAGCTTAATCACAGAAAACACTGAAGCTTTCTTT.

This clone was detected once. This chain uses TRBV6-6 with TRBJ2-5, with D maybe TRBD2 (5 bases). With 2 bases removed from V and 5 bases from J, the gap between germline ends came to 9 bases. CDR3 length: 13 residues. The germline gives CDR1 MNHNY, CDR2 SVGAGI (reference sequence). CDR3 region: CASSYRAAETQYF. For the CDR3, the DNA is TGTGCCAGCAGTTACCGAGCGGCCGAGACCCAGTACTTC.

The CDR3 spells CASSFGYNQPQHF. CDR3 DNA: TGTGCCAGCAGCTTCGGGTACAATCAGCCCCAGCATTTT. The chain recombines TRBV5-5 with TRBJ1-5; no reliable D call. The V end was cut by 2 bases, the J end by 3 bases, with 6 bases between. The CDR3 loop spans 13 amino acids. Germline V lookup: CDR1 SGHKS, CDR2 YYEKEE (reference sequence).

The chain carries TRBV5-6 and TRBJ1-4; 7 nucleotides match TRBD1. The germline V gene encodes CDR1 SGHDT and CDR2 YYEEEE. Trimming removed 0 bases from V and 6 bases from J; junction bases left unmatched: 2. The CDR3 contains 14 residues. As DNA, the CDR3 is TGTGCCAGCAGCTTGGTGACAGGGCATGAAAAACTGTTTTTT. Its protein is CASSLVTGHEKLFF.

J is TRBJ2-7 and V is TRBV19; TRBD1 is a possible D gene (6 bases). V lost 8 bases and J 1 base, leaving 15 bases between the germline ends. Germline assignment: CDR1 LNHDA and CDR2 SQIVND (reference sequence). The CDR3 spans 14 residues. The CDR3 is CASQGQPNSYEQYF. The DNA of the CDR3 is TGTGCCAGTCAAGGACAGCCGAATTCCTACGAGCAGTACTTC.

The gene calls are TRBV28 and TRBJ1-5; D call uncertain. Germline CDR1 is MDHEN and CDR2 is SYDVKM. This CDR3 has 16 amino acids. The V gene lost 1 base and the J gene lost 2 bases, with 12 bases spanning the gap. The CDR3 here is CASSLLAGRGNQPQHF. The CDR3 bases are TGTGCCAGCAGTTTATTGGCGGGGAGAGGCAATCAGCCCCAGCATTTT.

The chain has TRBV2 and TRBJ1-5; tentatively, D is TRBD1 (6 bases). Germline CDR1 is SNHLY and CDR2 is FYNNEI. Trimming took off 7 bases at V and 4 bases at J, with 11 bases between the two ends. CDR3 length: 13 amino acids. CDR3 residues: CASKQGLNQPQHF. In DNA form, the CDR3 reads TGTGCCAGCAAACAGGGCTTGAATCAGCCCCAGCATTTT.

This clone was seen just once. The rearrangement uses TRBV7-2 and TRBJ2-3, with TRBD2 matching 11 bases. J lost 10 bases, V lost 5 bases, and 17 bases had no gene match. Germline V gives CDR1 SGHTA, CDR2 FQGNSA. The CDR3 sequence is 17 residues long. The CDR3 loop is CASSLSGGANLARPQYF. In DNA, the CDR3 is TGTGCCAGCAGCCTTAGCGGGGGGGCCAATTTAGCACGGCCGCAGTATTTT. The full variable domain, completed using reference TRBV7-2 and TRBJ2-3, is GAGVSQSPSNKVTEKGKDVELRCDPISGHTALYWYRQSLGQGLEFLIYFQGNSAPDKSGLPSDRFSAERTGGSVSTLTIQRTQQEDSAVYLCASSLSGGANLARPQYFGPGTRLTVL.

The chain links TRBV6-6 to TRBJ2-2; 10 bases are a match to TRBD2. The CDR3 length is 16 residues. Trimming removed 5 bases from V and 0 bases from J; junction bases left unmatched: 3. Germline V lookup: CDR1 MNHNY, CDR2 SVGAGI (reference sequence). CDR3 residues: CASSRTSGANTGELFF. The CDR3 nucleotides read TGTGCCAGCAGTAGGACTAGCGGAGCGAACACCGGGGAGCTGTTTTTT.

The CDR3 nucleotides are TGTGCCAGTAGTACACCCGGACAGGGCACTCAGCCCCAGCATTTT. Amino acid sequence: CASSTPGQGTQPQHF. The genes are TRBV19 and TRBJ1-5; 8 positions agree with TRBD1. Trimming took 4 bases from V and 6 from J; bases not matched to a gene: 8. CDR1 is LNHDA, CDR2 SQIVND, per germline (reference sequence). The CDR3 is 15 residues long.

This CDR3 reads CASSSGTGGNTIYF. The DNA of the CDR3 is TGTGCCAGCAGCTCCGGGACAGGGGGAAACACCATATATTTT. The chain employs TRBV9 and TRBJ1-3; TRBD1 matches at 9 bases. Trimming took 4 bases from V and 4 from J; bases not matched to a gene: 3. This CDR3 is built from 14 residues. Germline-derived CDR1 and CDR2 are SGDLS and YYNGEE.

This clone was counted a single time. The chain joins TRBV29-1 to TRBJ2-5; 12 bases fit TRBD2. V lost 4 bases to trimming and J lost 5 bases; unmatched junction nucleotides: 11. This CDR3 contains 16 residues. The germline V gene encodes CDR1 SQVTM and CDR2 ANQGSEA. CDR3 sequence (DNA): TGCAGCGTTGCCTCGACTAGCGGGGGTGTAGGGGAGACCCAGTACTTC. It is translated as CSVASTSGGVGETQYF.

The chain carries TRBV6-5 and TRBJ1-2; tentatively, D is TRBD1 (6 bases). Germline lookup yields CDR1 MNHEY and CDR2 SVGAGI. The CDR3 covers 14 residues. V gave up 5 bases and J gave up 4 bases, with 14 bases separating them. The CDR3 nucleotides are TGTGCCAGCAGTCCTCCCGGGACACCCTATGGCTACACCTTC. It specifies CASSPPGTPYGYTF.